The rows below give T cell receptor beta chains drawn from one sample of a study of T-cell memory formation after mild COVID-19. TCRdb re-called the 5' RACE reads with MiXCR, one entry per CDR3 protein. This table holds roughly 350,000 distinct CDR3 sequences, roughly 13% found once. Sequenced material: PBMCs or a T cell subset sorted from them (not recorded which). These TCRs come from a young man who had mild COVID-19 (a few samples of this study predate the infection). Cell type and time point are not known. CDR3s include the opening cysteine and the closing phenylalanine or tryptophan. D genes are given only for firm matches. Expanded clones are given a class, and other clones once, few, many or no size at all.

-	TRBV9	TRBJ1-4	15	TRBD1	CASSVTGQGREKLFF	TGTGCCAGCAGCGTGACGGGACAGGGACGGGAAAAACTGTTTTTT
many	TRBV6-5	TRBJ2-7	16	TRBD2	CASSYSQRGGNYEQYF	TGTGCCAGCAGTTACAGCCAGCGGGGGGGAAACTACGAGCAGTACTTC
-	TRBV29-1	TRBJ2-1	12	-	CSVEARLDEQFF	TGCAGCGTTGAAGCTAGACTCGATGAGCAGTTCTTC
few	TRBV5-4	TRBJ1-2	12	-	CASSRGLDGYTF	TGTGCCAGCAGCAGGGGCCTAGATGGCTACACCTTC
-	TRBV12-3/TRBV12-4	TRBJ2-5	14	-	CASSLEEGAETQYF	TGTGCCAGCAGTTTAGAGGAGGGGGCCGAGACCCAGTACTTC
-	TRBV5-1	TRBJ2-1	12	TRBD1	CASSSDRVQQFF	TGCGCCAGCAGTTCGGACAGGGTTCAGCAGTTCTTC
-	TRBV30	TRBJ2-2	14	-	CAWTRRGWTGELFF	TGTGCCTGGACTAGGAGGGGCTGGACCGGGGAGCTGTTTTTT
-	TRBV4-1	TRBJ1-2	17	-	CASSQVLKWDGNYGYTF	TGCGCCAGCAGCCAAGTTCTTAAATGGGACGGCAACTATGGCTACACCTTC
many	TRBV20-1	TRBJ1-5	14	-	CSARDLGGNQPQHF	TGCAGTGCTAGAGATCTAGGGGGCAATCAGCCCCAGCATTTT
few	TRBV12-3/TRBV12-4	TRBJ1-1	14	-	CASSWSRVNTEAFF	TGTGCCAGCAGTTGGTCCAGGGTAAACACTGAAGCTTTCTTT
few	TRBV28	TRBJ1-3	15	-	CASSPLPDSGNTIYF	TGTGCCAGCAGCCCTCTGCCCGACTCTGGAAACACCATATATTTT
-	TRBV4-3	TRBJ2-2	14	TRBD1	CASSPTGHTGELFF	TGCGCCAGCAGTCCGACAGGGCACACCGGGGAGCTGTTTTTT
-	TRBV12-3/TRBV12-4	TRBJ1-2	13	-	CASSLNPGVGYTF	TGTGCCAGCAGCCTAAATCCAGGAGTTGGCTACACCTTC
few	TRBV30	TRBJ1-5	14	-	CAWRTQGSNQPQHF	TGTGCCTGGAGAACACAGGGAAGCAATCAGCCCCAGCATTTT
-	TRBV6-2/TRBV6-3	TRBJ1-2	16	-	CASRKGASPLGEGYTF	TGTGCCAGCAGAAAAGGAGCCAGCCCTCTCGGCGAAGGCTACACCTTC
-	TRBV20-1	TRBJ1-4	13	-	CSARGRVDEKLFF	TGCAGTGCTAGGGGCAGGGTCGATGAAAAACTGTTTTTT
-	TRBV6-5	TRBJ2-5	14	TRBD2	CASSYASGGETQYF	TGTGCCAGCAGCTACGCTAGCGGGGGAGAGACCCAGTACTTC
-	TRBV6-6	TRBJ1-2	13	-	CASSPRANYGYTF	TGTGCCAGCAGCCCAAGGGCTAACTATGGCTACACCTTC
few	TRBV5-5	TRBJ1-1	14	TRBD1	CASSLTGGSNEAFF	TGTGCCAGCAGCTTGACAGGGGGCTCTAATGAAGCTTTCTTT
-	TRBV5-1	TRBJ1-1	15	-	CASSSGSRVSTEAFF	TGCGCCAGCAGCTCAGGTTCACGGGTGAGCACTGAAGCTTTCTTT
few	TRBV20-1	TRBJ2-7	13	TRBD1	CSARTGPAYEQYF	TGCAGTGCCCGGACAGGGCCAGCCTACGAGCAGTACTTC
-	TRBV20-1	TRBJ1-4	14	-	CSARAPGFHEKLFF	TGCAGTGCTAGAGCCCCAGGATTTCATGAAAAACTGTTTTTT
few	TRBV4-1	TRBJ1-2	15	-	CASSQVPGTNYGYTF	TGCGCCAGCAGCCAAGTTCCAGGGACCAACTATGGCTACACCTTC
few	TRBV4-3	TRBJ2-7	15	-	CASSQASRPDYEQYF	TGCGCCAGCAGCCAGGCATCTCGGCCGGACTACGAGCAGTACTTC
few	TRBV6-2/TRBV6-3	TRBJ2-1	13	TRBD1	CASSFDRGNEQFF	TGTGCCAGCAGTTTTGACAGGGGCAATGAGCAGTTCTTC
-	TRBV7-2	TRBJ1-2	15	-	CASSLIPSGVYGYTF	TGTGCCAGCAGCTTGATCCCTAGTGGGGTCTATGGCTACACCTTC
few	TRBV5-1	TRBJ2-3	14	-	CASSLGVGTDTQYF	TGCGCCAGCAGCTTGGGGGTAGGCACAGATACGCAGTATTTT
few	TRBV20-1	TRBJ1-5	17	-	CSARDRPAGSINQPQHF	TGCAGTGCTAGAGATCGCCCGGCAGGGTCCATTAATCAGCCCCAGCATTTT
few	TRBV5-1	TRBJ2-3	16	-	CASAGLQGSSTDTQYF	TGCGCCAGCGCGGGCCTACAGGGCTCAAGCACAGATACGCAGTATTTT
-	TRBV7-2	TRBJ2-3	13	-	CASSPSGTDTQYF	TGTGCCAGCAGCCCGTCCGGCACAGATACGCAGTATTTT
few	TRBV6-1	TRBJ1-5	14	-	CASSELGGNQPQHF	TGTGCCAGCAGTGAGTTGGGGGGGAATCAGCCCCAGCATTTT
-	TRBV20-1	TRBJ1-6	13	-	CSARDPENSPLHF	TGCAGTGCTAGAGACCCCGAAAATTCACCCCTCCACTTT
-	TRBV5-1	TRBJ2-3	16	-	CASSPSVAGSTDTQYF	TGCGCCAGCAGCCCCTCGGTAGCAGGTAGCACAGATACGCAGTATTTT
-	TRBV7-2	TRBJ1-2	14	-	CASGTYQGGDGYTF	TGTGCCAGCGGTACCTATCAGGGAGGGGATGGCTACACCTTC
-	TRBV7-9	TRBJ2-1	17	TRBD1	CASSLVSAGQGNNEQFF	TGTGCCAGCAGCTTAGTAAGTGCGGGACAGGGGAACAATGAGCAGTTCTTC
few	TRBV20-1	TRBJ1-1	11	-	CSAPGDREAFF	TGCAGTGCTCCAGGAGACCGTGAAGCTTTCTTT
few	TRBV28	TRBJ2-1	13	TRBD2	CASSLAWEGQQFF	TGTGCCAGCAGTCTGGCATGGGAGGGTCAGCAGTTCTTC
-	TRBV12-3/TRBV12-4	TRBJ2-7	14	TRBD1	CASSRGDRDYEQYF	TGTGCCAGCAGCAGGGGGGACAGGGACTACGAGCAGTACTTC
few	TRBV7-3	TRBJ2-3	14	-	CASSLKEGLYTQYF	TGTGCCAGCAGCTTAAAGGAGGGGCTATATACGCAGTATTTT
many	TRBV6-5	TRBJ2-3	14	-	CASSLRGTTDTQYF	TGTGCCAGCAGTTTAAGGGGTACCACAGATACGCAGTATTTT
-	TRBV28	TRBJ2-2	16	-	CASRYFATGNTGELFF	TGTGCCAGCAGATACTTCGCGACAGGGAACACCGGGGAGCTGTTTTTT
few	TRBV24-1	TRBJ2-3	13	-	CATCSGSTDTQYF	TGTGCCACGTGCAGCGGGAGCACAGATACGCAGTATTTT
few	TRBV24-1	TRBJ1-1	13	TRBD1	CATRDRGDTEAFF	TGTGCCACCAGGGACAGGGGGGATACTGAAGCTTTCTTT
-	TRBV7-2	TRBJ1-2	15	-	CASSWALEGHYGYTF	TGTGCCAGCAGCTGGGCGTTAGAGGGCCACTATGGCTACACCTTC
-	TRBV7-2	TRBJ1-2	15	-	CASSPTPGTGGGYTF	TGTGCCAGCAGCCCTACTCCCGGGACTGGGGGTGGCTACACCTTC
-	TRBV20-1	TRBJ2-1	14	-	CSAIEESSYNEQFF	TGCAGTGCTATAGAAGAAAGCTCCTACAATGAGCAGTTCTTC
few	TRBV6-5	TRBJ1-6	14	-	CASSYGRGNSPLHF	TGTGCCAGCAGTTACGGGCGGGGGAATTCACCCCTCCACTTT
few	TRBV29-1	TRBJ2-7	14	-	CSGQDTRSSYEQYF	TGCAGCGGTCAGGACACGCGTTCATCCTACGAGCAGTACTTC
-	TRBV6-2/TRBV6-3	TRBJ2-1	16	TRBD2	CASMSGGPSSYNEQFF	TGTGCCAGCATGAGCGGGGGCCCGAGCTCCTACAATGAGCAGTTCTTC
-	TRBV5-1	TRBJ1-1	12	-	CASSLERPPAFF	TGCGCCAGCAGCTTGGAAAGGCCCCCCGCTTTCTTT
many	TRBV7-2	TRBJ1-1	17	-	CASSLAPIPREYSEAFF	TGTGCCAGCAGCTTAGCTCCGATCCCCAGGGAGTACTCTGAAGCTTTCTTT
few	TRBV4-3	TRBJ1-2	14	-	CASSQDAGSNGYTF	TGCGCCAGCAGCCAAGATGCAGGGTCGAATGGCTACACCTTC
-	TRBV24-1	TRBJ2-3	15	TRBD1	CATSDVDRGGDTQYF	TGTGCCACCAGTGATGTGGACAGGGGCGGAGATACGCAGTATTTT
few	TRBV6-5	TRBJ1-5	16	-	CASSPAGLYSNQPQHF	TGTGCCAGCAGTCCAGCGGGTCTCTATAGCAATCAGCCCCAGCATTTT
-	TRBV19	TRBJ2-1	15	-	CASSIGRGVYNEQFF	TGTGCCAGTAGTATTGGCAGGGGGGTCTACAATGAGCAGTTCTTC